This T cell receptor (beta chain) was retrieved from a study of human T cells and chemical hapten exposure. About the study: Sensitization used 2% DPC on about 2 cm by about 2 cm upper inner arm skin. Patients, mostly women, had alopecia areata, alopecia totalis or alopecia universalis.

The CDR3 is made up of 12 amino acids. Germline V lookup: CDR1 MDHEN, CDR2 SYDVKM. Germline trimming cut 9 bases from V and 7 bases from J; bases unmatched to any gene: 4. Via MiXCR, TCRdb re-called the RACE reads, giving one row per CDR3 protein. The repertoire holds fewer than 150,000 distinct CDR3 sequences, about 12% seen once, with around 1.4% in the top ten. Time point here: patch test 2, 6 weeks after DPC sensitization. Treatment here: therapeutic diphenylcyclopropenone sensitization with weekly scalp DPC. The rearrangement uses TRBV28 and TRBJ2-4, with TRBD1 matching 9 bases. The sequence was obtained from a woman between 50 and 59 years old with alopecia areata. Some clones in this sample may be carry-over from other donors' samples. The sequencing here drew on whole blood, taken in connection with sensitization to the hapten diphenylcyclopropenone (DPC). CDR3 coding DNA: TGTGCCAGTTGGACAGGGGACAACATTCAGTACTTC. Its translation is CASWTGDNIQYF.